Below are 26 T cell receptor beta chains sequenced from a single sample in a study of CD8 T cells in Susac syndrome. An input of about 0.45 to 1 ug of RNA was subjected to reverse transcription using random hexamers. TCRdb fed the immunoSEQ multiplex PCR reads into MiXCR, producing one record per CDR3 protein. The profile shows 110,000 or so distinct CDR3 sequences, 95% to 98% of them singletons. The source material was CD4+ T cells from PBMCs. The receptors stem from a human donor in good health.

The CDR3 protein is CSARVNGRGETQYF. In DNA form, the CDR3 reads TGCAGTGCTAGAGTCAATGGCAGGGGGGAGACCCAGTACTTC. V and J are TRBV20-1 and TRBJ2-5; 7 bases line up with TRBD1. J was trimmed by 5 bases and V by 1 base; bases with no gene match: 7. Germline-derived CDR1 and CDR2 are DFQATT and SNEGSKA (reference sequence). The CDR3 loop spans 14 amino acids.

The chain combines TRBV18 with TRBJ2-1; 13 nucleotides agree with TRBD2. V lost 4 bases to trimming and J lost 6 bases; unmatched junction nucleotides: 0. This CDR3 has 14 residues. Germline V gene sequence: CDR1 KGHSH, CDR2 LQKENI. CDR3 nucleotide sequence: TGTGCCAGCTCACGGACTAGCGGGGGCAATGAGCAGTTCTTC. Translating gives CASSRTSGGNEQFF.

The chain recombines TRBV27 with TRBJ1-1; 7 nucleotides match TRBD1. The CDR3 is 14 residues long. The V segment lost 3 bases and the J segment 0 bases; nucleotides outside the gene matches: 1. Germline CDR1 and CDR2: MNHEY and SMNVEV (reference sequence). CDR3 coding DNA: TGTGCCAGCAGTTTGACAGGGTTGAACACTGAAGCTTTCTTT. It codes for CASSLTGLNTEAFF.

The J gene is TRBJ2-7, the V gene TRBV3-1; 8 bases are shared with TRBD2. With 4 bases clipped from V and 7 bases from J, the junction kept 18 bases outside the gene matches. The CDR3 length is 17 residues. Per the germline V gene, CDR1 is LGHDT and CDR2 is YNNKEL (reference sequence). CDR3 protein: CASSRASGSGGPKEQYF. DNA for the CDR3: TGTGCCAGCAGCCGAGCCAGCGGGTCGGGAGGGCCTAAAGAGCAGTACTTC.

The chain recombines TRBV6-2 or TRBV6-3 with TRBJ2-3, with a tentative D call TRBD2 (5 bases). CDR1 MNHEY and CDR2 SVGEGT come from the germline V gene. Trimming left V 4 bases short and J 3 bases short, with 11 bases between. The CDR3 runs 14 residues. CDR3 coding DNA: TGTGCCAGCAGTTGGGCTAGCTCAACAGATACGCAGTATTTT. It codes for CASSWASSTDTQYF.

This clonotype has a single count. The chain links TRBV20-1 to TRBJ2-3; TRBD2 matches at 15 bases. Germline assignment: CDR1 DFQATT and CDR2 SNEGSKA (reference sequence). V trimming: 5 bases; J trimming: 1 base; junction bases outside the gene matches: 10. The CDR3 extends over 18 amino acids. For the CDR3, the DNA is TGCAGTGCTCCCGGACTAGCGGGGGGGGGCCGGGGCACAGATACGCAGTATTTT. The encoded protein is CSAPGLAGGGRGTDTQYF.

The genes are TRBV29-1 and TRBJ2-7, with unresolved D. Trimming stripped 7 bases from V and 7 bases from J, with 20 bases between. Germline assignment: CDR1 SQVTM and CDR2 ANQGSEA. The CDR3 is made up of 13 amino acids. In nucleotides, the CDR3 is TGCAGCGCCACAAGGGCGACCTTTGAAGAGCAGTACTTC. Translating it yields CSATRATFEEQYF.

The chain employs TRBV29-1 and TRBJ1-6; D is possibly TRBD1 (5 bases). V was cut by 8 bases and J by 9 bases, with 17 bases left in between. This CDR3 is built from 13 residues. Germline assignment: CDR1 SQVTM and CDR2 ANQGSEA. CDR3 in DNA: TGCAGCACGAGGGACCAAGTTGGTTCACCCCTCCACTTT. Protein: CSTRDQVGSPLHF. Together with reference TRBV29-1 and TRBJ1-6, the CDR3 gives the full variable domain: SAVISQKPSRDICQRGTSLTIQCQVDSQVTMMFWYRQQPGQSLTLIATANQGSEATYESGFVIDKFPISRPNLTFSTLTVSNMSPEDSSIYLCSTRDQVGSPLHFGNGTRLTVT.

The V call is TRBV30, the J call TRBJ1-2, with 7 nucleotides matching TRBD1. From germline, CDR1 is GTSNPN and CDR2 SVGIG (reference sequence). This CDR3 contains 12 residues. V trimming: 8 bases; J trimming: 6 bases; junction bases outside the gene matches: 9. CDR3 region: CAGPTGNDGYTF. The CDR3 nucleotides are TGTGCCGGTCCGACAGGGAACGATGGCTACACCTTC.

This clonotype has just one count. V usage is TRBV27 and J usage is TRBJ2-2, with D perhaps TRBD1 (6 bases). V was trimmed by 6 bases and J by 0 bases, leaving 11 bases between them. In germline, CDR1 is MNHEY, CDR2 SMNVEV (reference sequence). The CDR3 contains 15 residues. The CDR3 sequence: CASRVSGANTGELFF. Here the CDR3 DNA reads TGTGCCAGCAGGGTATCAGGGGCGAACACCGGGGAGCTGTTTTTT.

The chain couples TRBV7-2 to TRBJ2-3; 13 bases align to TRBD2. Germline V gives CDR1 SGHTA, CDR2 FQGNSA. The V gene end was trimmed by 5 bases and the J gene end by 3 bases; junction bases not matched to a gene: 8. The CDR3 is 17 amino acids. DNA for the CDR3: TGTGCCAGCAGCACACCCACTAGCGGGGGGGGAACAGATACGCAGTATTTT. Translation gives CASSTPTSGGGTDTQYF.

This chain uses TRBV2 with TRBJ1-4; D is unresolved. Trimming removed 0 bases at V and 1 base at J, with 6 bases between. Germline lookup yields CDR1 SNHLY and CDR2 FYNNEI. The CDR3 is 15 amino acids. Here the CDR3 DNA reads TGTGCCAGCAGTGAAGCGCAGAGAACTAATGAAAAACTGTTTTTT. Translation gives CASSEAQRTNEKLFF.

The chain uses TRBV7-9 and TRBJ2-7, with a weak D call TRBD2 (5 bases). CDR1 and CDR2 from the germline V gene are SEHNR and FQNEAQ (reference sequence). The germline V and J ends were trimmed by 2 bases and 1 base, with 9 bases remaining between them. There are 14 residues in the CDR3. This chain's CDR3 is CASSLSSGSYEQYF. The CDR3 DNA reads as TGTGCCAGCAGCTTAAGCAGCGGTTCCTACGAGCAGTACTTC. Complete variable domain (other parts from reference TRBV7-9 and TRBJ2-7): DTGVSQNPRHKITKRGQNVTFRCDPISEHNRLYWYRQTLGQGPEFLTYFQNEAQLEKSRLLSDRFSAERPKGSFSTLEIQRTEQGDSAMYLCASSLSSGSYEQYFGPGTRLTVT.

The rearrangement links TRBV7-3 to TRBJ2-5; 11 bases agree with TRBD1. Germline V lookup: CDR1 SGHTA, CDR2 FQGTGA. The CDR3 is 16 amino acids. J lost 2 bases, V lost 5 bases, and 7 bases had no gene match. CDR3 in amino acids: CASSPSRDRGQETQYF. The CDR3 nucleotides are TGTGCCAGCAGCCCTTCCCGGGACAGGGGGCAAGAGACCCAGTACTTC.

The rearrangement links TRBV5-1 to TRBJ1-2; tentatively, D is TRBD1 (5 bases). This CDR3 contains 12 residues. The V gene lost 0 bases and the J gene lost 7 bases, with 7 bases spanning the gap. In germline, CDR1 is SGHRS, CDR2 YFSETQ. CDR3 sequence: CASSLGRAGYTF. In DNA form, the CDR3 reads TGCGCCAGCAGCTTGGGCAGGGCTGGCTACACCTTC. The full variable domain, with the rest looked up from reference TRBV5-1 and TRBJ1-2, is KAGVTQTPRYLIKTRGQQVTLSCSPISGHRSVSWYQQTPGQGLQFLFEYFSETQRNKGNFPGRFSGRQFSNSRSEMNVSTLELGDSALYLCASSLGRAGYTFGSGTRLTVV.

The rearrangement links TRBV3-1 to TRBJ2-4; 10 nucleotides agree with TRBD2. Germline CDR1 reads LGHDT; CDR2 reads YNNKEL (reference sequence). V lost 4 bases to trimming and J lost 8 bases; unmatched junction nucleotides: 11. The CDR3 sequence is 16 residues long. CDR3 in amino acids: CASSPMGAGGLDIQYF. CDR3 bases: TGTGCCAGCAGCCCCATGGGAGCGGGGGGGCTGGACATTCAGTACTTC.

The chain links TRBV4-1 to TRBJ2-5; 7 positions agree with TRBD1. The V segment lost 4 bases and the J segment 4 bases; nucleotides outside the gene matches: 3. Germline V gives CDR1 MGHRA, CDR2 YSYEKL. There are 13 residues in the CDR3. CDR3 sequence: CASSLGQLETQYF. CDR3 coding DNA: TGCGCCAGCAGCCTGGGACAGTTAGAGACCCAGTACTTC.

The CDR3 here is CASKLGRLAKNIQYF. CDR3 DNA sequence: TGCGCCAGCAAGCTCGGGCGGCTAGCCAAAAACATTCAGTACTTC. The V gene is TRBV5-1, the J gene TRBJ2-4; D unresolved. The germline V gene encodes CDR1 SGHRS and CDR2 YFSETQ. The V end was cut by 6 bases, the J end by 0 bases, with 13 bases between. The CDR3 is made up of 15 amino acids.

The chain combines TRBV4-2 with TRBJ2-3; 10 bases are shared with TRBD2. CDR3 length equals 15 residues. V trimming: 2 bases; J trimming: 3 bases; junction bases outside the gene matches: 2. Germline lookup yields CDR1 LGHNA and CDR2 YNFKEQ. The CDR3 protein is CASSQSSGRTDTQYF. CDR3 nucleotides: TGTGCCAGCAGCCAATCTAGCGGGAGAACAGATACGCAGTATTTT.

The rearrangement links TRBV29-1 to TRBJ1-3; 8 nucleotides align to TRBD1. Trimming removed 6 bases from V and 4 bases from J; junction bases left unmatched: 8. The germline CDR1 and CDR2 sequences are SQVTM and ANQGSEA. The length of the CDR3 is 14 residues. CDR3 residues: CSVRTGQGGNTIYF. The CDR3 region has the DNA TGCAGCGTCCGGACAGGGCAAGGGGGAAACACCATATATTTT.

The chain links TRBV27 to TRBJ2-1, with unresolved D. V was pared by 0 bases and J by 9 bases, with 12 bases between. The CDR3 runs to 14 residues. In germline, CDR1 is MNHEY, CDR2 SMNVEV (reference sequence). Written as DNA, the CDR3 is TGTGCCAGCAGTTTATCCTTCGGTGTTAGTGAGCAGTTCTTC. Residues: CASSLSFGVSEQFF.

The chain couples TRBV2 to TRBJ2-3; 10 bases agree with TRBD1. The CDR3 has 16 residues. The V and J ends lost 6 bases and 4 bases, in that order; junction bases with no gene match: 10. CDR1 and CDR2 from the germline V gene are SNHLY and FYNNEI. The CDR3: CASSPFGTGVADTQYF. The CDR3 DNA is TGTGCCAGCAGCCCTTTCGGGACAGGGGTTGCAGATACGCAGTATTTT. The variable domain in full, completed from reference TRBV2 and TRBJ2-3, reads EPEVTQTPSHQVTQMGQEVILRCVPISNHLYFYWYRQILGQKVEFLVSFYNNEISEKSEIFDDQFSVERPDGSNFTLKIRSTKLEDSAMYFCASSPFGTGVADTQYFGPGTRLTVL.

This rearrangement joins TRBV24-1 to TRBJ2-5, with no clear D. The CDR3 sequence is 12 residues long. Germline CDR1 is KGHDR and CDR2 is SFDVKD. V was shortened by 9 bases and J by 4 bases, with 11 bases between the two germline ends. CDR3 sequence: CATASGLETQYF. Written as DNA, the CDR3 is TGTGCCACCGCGTCAGGTTTAGAGACCCAGTACTTC.

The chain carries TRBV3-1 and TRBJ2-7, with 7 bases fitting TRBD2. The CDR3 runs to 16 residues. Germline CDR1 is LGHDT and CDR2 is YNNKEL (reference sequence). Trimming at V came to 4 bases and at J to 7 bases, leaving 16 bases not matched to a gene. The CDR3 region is CASSRSGTTGLEEQYF. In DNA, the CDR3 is TGTGCCAGCAGCCGCTCCGGGACTACGGGCCTTGAAGAGCAGTACTTC.

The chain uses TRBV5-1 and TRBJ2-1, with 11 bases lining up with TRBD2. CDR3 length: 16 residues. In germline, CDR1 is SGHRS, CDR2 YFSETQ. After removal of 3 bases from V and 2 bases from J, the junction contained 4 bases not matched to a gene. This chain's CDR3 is CASSYNSGGAYNEQFF. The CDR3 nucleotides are TGCGCCAGCAGCTATAATAGCGGGGGGGCCTACAATGAGCAGTTCTTC.

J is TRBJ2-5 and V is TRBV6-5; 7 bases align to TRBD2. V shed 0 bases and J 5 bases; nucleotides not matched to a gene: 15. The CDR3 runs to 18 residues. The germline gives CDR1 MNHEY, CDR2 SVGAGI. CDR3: CASSYSIVVGGPGETQYF. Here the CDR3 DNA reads TGTGCCAGCAGTTACTCGATCGTTGTGGGAGGGCCGGGGGAGACCCAGTACTTC.